The present entry profiles one T cell receptor (beta chain) with its context. The entry originates in a study of blood T cell repertoires in COVID-19. Study-wide context: There were acute and convalescent COVID-19 samples, and they came from the United States, Italy and Spain.

Symptom resolution, clearance, or two negative PCRs marked donors in Cohort 3 as recovered. The CDR3 runs 14 residues. The V gene's germline CDR1 is SGHNT and CDR2 YYREEE (reference sequence). The V end lost 0 bases, the J end lost 7 bases, and 8 bases lay between the germline ends. TCRdb's table, derived via immunoSEQ multiplex PCR, lists solely in-frame clones and lacks some. The sample has around 400,000 clones, over 85% seen once. The sequencing input was PBMCs or T cells enriched from blood (not recorded which). This TCR was recovered from a woman in her twenties or thirties who had recovered from COVID-19. The chain recombines TRBV5-4 with TRBJ1-6, with TRBD1 as a possible D gene (5 bases). The CDR3 DNA follows: TGTGCCAGCAGCTTGGGGGGACTCAATTCACCCCTCCACTTT. This codes for CASSLGGLNSPLHF.